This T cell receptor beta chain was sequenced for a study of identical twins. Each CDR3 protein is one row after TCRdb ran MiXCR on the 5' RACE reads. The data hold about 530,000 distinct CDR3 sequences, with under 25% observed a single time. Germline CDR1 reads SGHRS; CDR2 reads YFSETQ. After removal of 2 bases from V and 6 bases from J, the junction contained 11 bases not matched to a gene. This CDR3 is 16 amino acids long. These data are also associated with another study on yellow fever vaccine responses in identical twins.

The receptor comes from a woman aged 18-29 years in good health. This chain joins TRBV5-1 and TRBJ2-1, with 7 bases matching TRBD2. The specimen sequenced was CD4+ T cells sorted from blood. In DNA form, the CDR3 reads TGCGCCAGCAGCTTAGAGATAGCGGGCATCGGCAATGAGCAGTTCTTC. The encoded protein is CASSLEIAGIGNEQFF.